A selection of T cell receptor beta chains follows, all from one sample in a study of T cells in Graves' hyperthyroidism and ophthalmopathy. TCRdb re-called the multiplex PCR reads with MiXCR, one entry per CDR3 protein. The sample consists of about 260,000 distinct CDR3 sequences, around 25% of them appearing once. The specimen sequenced was blood. All receptors come from a man aged 40-55 years with Graves' hyperthyroidism that later progressed to Graves' ophthalmopathy. Each CDR3 is given with its conserved first and last residue. The order of the fields is clone size, D gene, CDR3 length, J gene, V gene, CDR3 protein, CDR3 DNA. D genes are given only for firm matches. Where a row states a size, it is once, few, many or the class of an expanded clone; other rows omit it.

clone size: many
D gene: .
CDR3 length: 14
J gene: TRBJ2-5
V gene: TRBV10-2
CDR3 protein: CASSDTRRSETQYF
CDR3 DNA: TGCGCCAGCAGTGATACTAGAAGATCAGAGACCCAGTACTTC

clone size: .
D gene: TRBD2
CDR3 length: 16
J gene: TRBJ2-5
V gene: TRBV6-5
CDR3 protein: CASSYSAGGRPETQYF
CDR3 DNA: TGTGCCAGCAGTTACTCAGCGGGAGGGCGTCCAGAGACCCAGTACTTC

clone size: many
D gene: .
CDR3 length: 12
J gene: TRBJ1-1
V gene: TRBV28
CDR3 protein: CASSLTHTEAFF
CDR3 DNA: TGTGCCAGCAGTTTAACCCACACTGAAGCTTTCTTT

clone size: many
D gene: TRBD1
CDR3 length: 14
J gene: TRBJ2-7
V gene: TRBV27
CDR3 protein: CASSVTGLSYEQYF
CDR3 DNA: TGTGCCAGCAGTGTGACAGGGCTATCCTACGAGCAGTACTTC

clone size: many
D gene: .
CDR3 length: 13
J gene: TRBJ1-5
V gene: TRBV30
CDR3 protein: CAWTKEGNQPQHF
CDR3 DNA: TGTGCCTGGACGAAGGAGGGCAATCAGCCCCAGCATTTT

clone size: .
D gene: .
CDR3 length: 16
J gene: TRBJ1-2
V gene: TRBV6-5
CDR3 protein: CASSSRWGSRNYGYTF
CDR3 DNA: TGTGCCAGCAGTTCCCGGTGGGGGTCGAGGAATTATGGCTACACCTTC

clone size: many
D gene: TRBD1
CDR3 length: 13
J gene: TRBJ2-2
V gene: TRBV12-3/TRBV12-4
CDR3 protein: CAVRTGGPGELFF
CDR3 DNA: TGTGCCGTCCGGACAGGGGGTCCCGGGGAGCTGTTTTTT

clone size: .
D gene: TRBD1
CDR3 length: 17
J gene: TRBJ1-1
V gene: TRBV6-5
CDR3 protein: CASSYPAGQGARTEAFF
CDR3 DNA: TGTGCCAGCAGTTACCCCGCCGGACAGGGGGCGCGGACTGAAGCTTTCTTT

clone size: .
D gene: .
CDR3 length: 14
J gene: TRBJ1-2
V gene: TRBV11-2
CDR3 protein: CASSFTEINYGYTF
CDR3 DNA: TGTGCCAGCAGCTTCACCGAGATTAACTATGGCTACACCTTC

clone size: .
D gene: .
CDR3 length: 14
J gene: TRBJ1-2
V gene: TRBV27
CDR3 protein: CASRPSNTNYGYTF
CDR3 DNA: TGTGCCAGCAGACCAAGCAATACGAACTATGGCTACACCTTC

clone size: .
D gene: .
CDR3 length: 15
J gene: TRBJ2-5
V gene: TRBV20-1
CDR3 protein: CSARDSLAVGETQYF
CDR3 DNA: TGCAGTGCTAGAGATTCACTAGCTGTTGGTGAGACCCAGTACTTC

clone size: once
D gene: .
CDR3 length: 12
J gene: TRBJ2-5
V gene: TRBV6-5
CDR3 protein: CASKTGPDTQYF
CDR3 DNA: TGTGCCAGCAAAACAGGTCCAGACACCCAGTACTTC

clone size: many
D gene: TRBD1
CDR3 length: 14
J gene: TRBJ2-7
V gene: TRBV7-2
CDR3 protein: CASSSRTGPHEQYF
CDR3 DNA: TGTGCCAGCAGCTCTCGGACAGGGCCCCACGAGCAGTACTTC

clone size: many
D gene: TRBD2
CDR3 length: 17
J gene: TRBJ2-4
V gene: TRBV6-1
CDR3 protein: CASSPVLAGDTKNIQYF
CDR3 DNA: TGTGCCAGCAGTCCCGTACTAGCGGGAGATACCAAAAACATTCAGTACTTC

clone size: many
D gene: TRBD2
CDR3 length: 13
J gene: TRBJ2-7
V gene: TRBV28
CDR3 protein: CASSFGTSDEQYF
CDR3 DNA: TGTGCCAGCAGTTTCGGGACTAGCGACGAGCAGTACTTC

clone size: .
D gene: TRBD1
CDR3 length: 14
J gene: TRBJ1-2
V gene: TRBV28
CDR3 protein: CASSPGRGRDGYTF
CDR3 DNA: TGTGCCAGCAGTCCTGGCAGGGGGCGAGATGGCTACACCTTC

clone size: many
D gene: TRBD1
CDR3 length: 15
J gene: TRBJ1-1
V gene: TRBV5-6
CDR3 protein: CASSFFQGVYTEAFF
CDR3 DNA: TGTGCCAGCAGCTTTTTCCAGGGGGTGTACACTGAAGCTTTCTTT

clone size: .
D gene: TRBD1
CDR3 length: 15
J gene: TRBJ2-5
V gene: TRBV12-3/TRBV12-4
CDR3 protein: CASSPRDRGAWTQYF
CDR3 DNA: TGTGCCAGCAGCCCCCGGGACAGGGGTGCATGGACCCAGTACTTC

clone size: many
D gene: .
CDR3 length: 16
J gene: TRBJ1-1
V gene: TRBV12-3/TRBV12-4
CDR3 protein: CASSSSPISSGTEAFF
CDR3 DNA: TGTGCCAGCAGTTCCTCCCCAATATCCAGTGGAACTGAAGCTTTCTTT

clone size: many
D gene: .
CDR3 length: 13
J gene: TRBJ2-5
V gene: TRBV25-1
CDR3 protein: CASSGTVFVTQYF
CDR3 DNA: TGTGCCAGCAGTGGGACTGTTTTTGTGACCCAGTACTTC

clone size: .
D gene: .
CDR3 length: 14
J gene: TRBJ1-1
V gene: TRBV28
CDR3 protein: CASSLPLYRAEAFF
CDR3 DNA: TGTGCCAGCAGTTTACCCCTTTATAGGGCTGAAGCTTTCTTT

clone size: many
D gene: TRBD1
CDR3 length: 14
J gene: TRBJ2-7
V gene: TRBV20-1
CDR3 protein: CSARYGTGNYEQYF
CDR3 DNA: TGCAGTGCTAGATACGGGACAGGGAACTACGAGCAGTACTTC

clone size: once
D gene: .
CDR3 length: 13
J gene: TRBJ2-7
V gene: TRBV15
CDR3 protein: CATSRASSNEQYF
CDR3 DNA: TGTGCCACCAGCAGAGCGTCCTCGAACGAGCAGTACTTC